A single sample is the source of the 11 T cell receptor beta chains below, sequenced in a study of control samples from healthy donors and cancer patients. The table came from immunoSEQ multiplex PCR; TCRdb's copy has only in-frame clones and leaves some out. The sample contains approximately 130,000 clones, around nine tenths of which appear only once. The sample was blood. The receptors come from a man aged 25-45 years in good health.

J is TRBJ1-3 and V is TRBV5-8; no firm D call. The CDR3 consists of 13 residues. CDR1 is SGHTS, CDR2 YDEGEE, per germline. V was pared by 2 bases and J by 4 bases, with 7 bases between. CDR3 protein: CASSLDPGNTIYF. The CDR3 DNA follows: TGTGCCAGCAGCTTAGACCCCGGAAACACCATATATTTT.

This chain connects TRBV21-1 to TRBJ1-5. TRBV21-1 is a recognized pseudogene. The CDR3 has 14 residues. The CDR3 sequence: CASSNRVGNQPQHF. Written as DNA, the CDR3 is TGTGCCAGCAGCAATAGGGTCGGCAATCAGCCCCAGCATTTT.

The chain combines TRBV6-5 with TRBJ2-7; tentative D call: TRBD1 (5 bases). V was pared by 10 bases and J by 1 base, with 20 bases between. This CDR3 is built from 15 residues. CDR1 is MNHEY and CDR2 is SVGAGI in the germline V gene. CDR3 nucleotides: TGTGCCATCGGCGAAGGGGCGCAGCCTTCCTACGAGCAGTACTTC. Amino acids: CAIGEGAQPSYEQYF.

V is TRBV7-9 and J is TRBJ1-1, with D possibly matching TRBD1 (6 bases). The V end was cut by 5 bases, the J end by 0 bases, with 16 bases between. Germline V CDR1 and CDR2: SEHNR, FQNEAQ (reference sequence). The CDR3 is made up of 16 amino acids. The CDR3 coding sequence is TGTGCCAGCAGCCCGAGTCGGGGGCTCTTGAACACTGAAGCTTTCTTT. This sequence encodes CASSPSRGLLNTEAFF.

The CDR3 DNA reads as TGCAGCGTTGTCGAGGGGGGAGATGGCTACACCTTC. It codes for CSVVEGGDGYTF. The gene calls are TRBV29-1 and TRBJ1-2; tentatively, D is TRBD1 (6 bases). Trimming stripped 4 bases from V and 6 bases from J, with 12 bases between. In germline, CDR1 is SQVTM, CDR2 ANQGSEA. This CDR3 region has 12 residues.

Regarding this clone: The sample contains more than one DNA sequence encoding this CDR3. This rearrangement joins TRBV5-1 to TRBJ2-3; the D is unclear. Between the trimmed V and J ends, which lost 0 bases and 3 bases, there was a span of 11 bases. In germline, CDR1 is SGHRS, CDR2 YFSETQ. The CDR3 sequence is 15 residues long. The CDR3 DNA follows: TGCGCCAGCAGCTTGGCCTCAGATGGTACAGATACGCAGTATTTT. This codes for CASSLASDGTDTQYF.

The rearrangement uses TRBV3-1 (or the pseudogene TRBV3-2) and TRBJ1-6; TRBD1 matches 10 bases. Germline V CDR1 and CDR2: LGHDT, YNNKEL (reference sequence). J lost 10 bases, V lost 2 bases, and 11 bases had no gene match. There are 17 residues in the CDR3. The CDR3 DNA is TGTGCCAGCAGCCAACTTACCGGGACAGGGGCTCAATCACCCCTCCACTTT. This encodes CASSQLTGTGAQSPLHF.

The V call is TRBV5-4, the J call TRBJ2-5, with 9 bases lining up with TRBD1. CDR3 length: 15 amino acids. V was pared by 2 bases and J by 4 bases, with 6 bases of the junction left unmatched. Germline-derived CDR1 and CDR2 are SGHNT and YYREEE (reference sequence). The CDR3 coding sequence is TGTGCCAGCAGCTTACCCGGGACAGGGTCAGAGACCCAGTACTTC. It yields the protein CASSLPGTGSETQYF.

The CDR3 reads CSVGTGTRVTEAFF. CDR3 bases: TGCAGCGTCGGAACCGGGACAAGGGTCACTGAAGCTTTCTTT. The chain is built from TRBV29-1 and TRBJ1-1, with D possibly TRBD1 on 6 matching bases. V gave up 6 bases and J gave up 4 bases, with 18 bases separating them. Per the germline V gene, CDR1 is SQVTM and CDR2 is ANQGSEA. CDR3 length equals 14 residues.

J is TRBJ2-1 and V is TRBV5-8, with D hard to call. The CDR3 length is 15 residues. From germline, CDR1 is SGHTS and CDR2 YDEGEE. V lost 0 bases and J 3 bases, leaving 10 bases between the germline ends. CDR3 coding DNA: TGTGCCAGCAGCTTGGATGTTTCTCACTACAATGAGCAGTTCTTC. The encoded protein is CASSLDVSHYNEQFF.

The CDR3 bases are TGTGCCATCAGTGAGCCGGGACCCTTAAATCAGCCCCAGCATTTT. Protein product: CAISEPGPLNQPQHF. The rearrangement uses TRBV10-3 and TRBJ1-5; a weak D match, TRBD1 (5 bases). Germline assignment: CDR1 ENHRY and CDR2 SYGVKD. The CDR3 totals 15 residues. V was shortened by 2 bases and J by 4 bases, with 12 bases between the two germline ends.